The rows below give T cell receptor beta chains drawn from one sample of a study of T-cell memory formation after mild COVID-19. TCRdb redid the calling of the 5' RACE reads with MiXCR, one entry per CDR3 protein. This sample has under 550,000 distinct CDR3 sequences, with 15% to 20% found just once. The sequenced material came from PBMCs or a T cell subset sorted from them (not recorded which). Receptors originate from an adult woman who had mild COVID-19 (a few samples of this study predate the infection). Cell type and time point are not known. CDR3s include the opening cysteine and the closing phenylalanine or tryptophan. The order of the fields is J gene, V gene, D gene, clone size, CDR3 protein, CDR3 DNA. The D gene is left open where the match is weak. The size field is filled for only some rows; it gives once, few, many or a size class.

TRBJ2-4	TRBV18	-	-	CASSPGAWTAKNIQYF	TGTGCCAGCTCACCAGGGGCATGGACGGCCAAAAACATTCAGTACTTC
TRBJ2-7	TRBV6-5	-	-	CASSYSAGLTYEQYF	TGTGCCAGCAGTTATTCGGCAGGGTTAACCTACGAGCAGTACTTC
TRBJ2-3	TRBV24-1	TRBD1	-	CATSGGQGSTDTQYF	TGTGCCACCAGCGGAGGACAGGGGTCCACAGATACGCAGTATTTT
TRBJ2-1	TRBV4-3	-	-	CASSLPPMGGNYNEQFF	TGCGCCAGCAGCCTCCCCCCGATGGGGGGAAACTACAATGAGCAGTTCTTC
TRBJ2-7	TRBV15	-	-	CATRRAVTSYEQYF	TGTGCCACCAGGAGAGCGGTGACAAGTTACGAGCAGTACTTC
TRBJ1-2	TRBV21-1	-	-	CATLYRGNYGYTF	TGTGCCACCCTTTACAGGGGAAACTATGGCTACACCTTC
TRBJ2-7	TRBV4-1	-	-	CASSQDRVPSYEQYF	TGCGCCAGCAGCCAAGACAGGGTACCGAGTTACGAGCAGTACTTC
TRBJ2-5	TRBV19	TRBD2	many	CASRTSGTETQYF	TGTGCCAGTAGGACTAGCGGGACAGAGACCCAGTACTTC
TRBJ2-1	TRBV29-1	-	-	CSVLTSNEQFF	TGCAGCGTCCTCACTAGCAATGAGCAGTTCTTC
TRBJ1-2	TRBV3-1	-	once	CASSSSLKGGYTF	TGTGCCAGCAGCTCAAGCTTGAAGGGTGGCTACACCTTC
TRBJ2-1	TRBV2	-	-	CASRASGYNEQFF	TGTGCCAGCCGGGCGTCGGGCTACAATGAGCAGTTCTTC
TRBJ1-1	TRBV3-1	TRBD1	once	CASSPGQGGFLNTEAFF	TGTGCCAGCAGCCCCGGACAGGGGGGATTTTTGAACACTGAAGCTTTCTTT
TRBJ1-6	TRBV6-1	TRBD1	-	CASSVSGQGKSPLHF	TGTGCCAGCAGTGTCTCCGGACAGGGCAAATCACCCCTCCACTTT
TRBJ1-4	TRBV20-1	TRBD1	-	CSARGQGADLVNEKLFF	TGCAGTGCTAGAGGACAGGGGGCCGACCTTGTCAATGAAAAACTGTTTTTT
TRBJ1-1	TRBV7-3	-	few	CASSPYGGMDTEAFF	TGTGCCAGCAGCCCCTACGGGGGGATGGACACTGAAGCTTTCTTT
TRBJ1-3	TRBV7-2	-	few	CASSLARDRRSGNTIYF	TGTGCCAGCAGCTTAGCTCGAGACAGGCGCTCTGGAAACACCATATATTTT
TRBJ2-3	TRBV11-1	-	-	CASSLGQADTQYF	TGTGCCAGCAGCTTGGGACAAGCAGATACGCAGTATTTT
TRBJ2-1	TRBV6-2/TRBV6-3	TRBD2	-	CASSYSWGLAGGLTYNEQFF	TGTGCCAGCAGTTACTCGTGGGGACTAGCGGGAGGGCTGACCTACAATGAGCAGTTCTTC
TRBJ2-7	TRBV7-2	-	-	CASSLQAGSAEQYF	TGTGCCAGCAGCTTACAGGCAGGGTCGGCCGAGCAGTACTTC
TRBJ2-5	TRBV14	-	many	CASRGPAEETQYF	TGTGCCAGCCGGGGACCGGCGGAAGAGACCCAGTACTTC
TRBJ2-5	TRBV29-1	TRBD1	-	CSAVDRGEETQYF	TGCAGCGCCGTGGACAGGGGAGAAGAGACCCAGTACTTC
TRBJ2-7	TRBV3-1	-	many	CASSQVMGLVGYEQYF	TGTGCCAGCAGCCAAGTGATGGGCTTGGTGGGCTACGAGCAGTACTTC
TRBJ2-3	TRBV7-9	-	few	CASSTGDHPTHTQYF	TGTGCCAGCAGCACGGGGGACCACCCCACTCATACGCAGTATTTT
TRBJ2-5	TRBV11-3	-	few	CASSSSMRGQETQYF	TGTGCCAGCAGCTCTTCGATGCGGGGCCAAGAGACCCAGTACTTC
TRBJ2-7	TRBV12-3/TRBV12-4	TRBD1	many	CASSGTGAYEQYF	TGTGCCAGCAGCGGGACAGGGGCCTACGAGCAGTACTTC
TRBJ2-7	TRBV29-1	TRBD1	-	CSVEKGAGYEQYF	TGCAGCGTGGAAAAGGGGGCCGGCTACGAGCAGTACTTC
TRBJ1-5	TRBV24-1	-	few	CATSDFDDQPQHF	TGTGCCACCAGTGATTTTGATGATCAGCCCCAGCATTTT
TRBJ1-1	TRBV27	-	few	CASRSVGVVRNTEAFF	TGTGCCAGCAGGAGCGTAGGGGTGGTCAGGAACACTGAAGCTTTCTTT
TRBJ1-5	TRBV2	-	-	CASSPGGARQPQHF	TGTGCCAGCAGCCCGGGGGGGGCGAGACAGCCCCAGCATTTT
TRBJ2-5	TRBV20-1	-	few	CSAPAGIQETQYF	TGCAGTGCTCCCGCAGGGATCCAAGAGACCCAGTACTTC
TRBJ2-1	TRBV6-4	TRBD2	few	CASSAMASGYNEQFF	TGTGCCAGCAGTGCTATGGCTAGCGGTTACAATGAGCAGTTCTTC
TRBJ1-4	TRBV6-1	TRBD1	few	CASSEETGGNEKLFF	TGTGCCAGCAGTGAAGAGACAGGGGGTAATGAAAAACTGTTTTTT
TRBJ2-3	TRBV4-3	-	few	CASSQVPWADTQYF	TGCGCCAGCAGCCAAGTACCGTGGGCAGATACGCAGTATTTT